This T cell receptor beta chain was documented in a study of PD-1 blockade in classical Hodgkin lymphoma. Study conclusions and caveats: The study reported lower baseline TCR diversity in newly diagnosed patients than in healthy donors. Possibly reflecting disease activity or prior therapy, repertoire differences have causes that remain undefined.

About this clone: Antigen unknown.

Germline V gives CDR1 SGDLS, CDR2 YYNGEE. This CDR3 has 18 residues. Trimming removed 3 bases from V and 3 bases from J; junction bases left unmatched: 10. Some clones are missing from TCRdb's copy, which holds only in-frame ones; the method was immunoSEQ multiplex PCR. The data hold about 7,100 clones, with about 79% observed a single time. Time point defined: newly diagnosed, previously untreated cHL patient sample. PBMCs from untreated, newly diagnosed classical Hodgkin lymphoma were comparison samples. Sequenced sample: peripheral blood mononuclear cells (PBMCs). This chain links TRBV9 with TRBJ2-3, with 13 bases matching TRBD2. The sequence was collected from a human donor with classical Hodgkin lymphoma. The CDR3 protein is CASSDGLAGALGTDTQYF. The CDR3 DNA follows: TGTGCCAGCAGCGATGGACTAGCGGGAGCGTTAGGGACAGATACGCAGTATTTT.